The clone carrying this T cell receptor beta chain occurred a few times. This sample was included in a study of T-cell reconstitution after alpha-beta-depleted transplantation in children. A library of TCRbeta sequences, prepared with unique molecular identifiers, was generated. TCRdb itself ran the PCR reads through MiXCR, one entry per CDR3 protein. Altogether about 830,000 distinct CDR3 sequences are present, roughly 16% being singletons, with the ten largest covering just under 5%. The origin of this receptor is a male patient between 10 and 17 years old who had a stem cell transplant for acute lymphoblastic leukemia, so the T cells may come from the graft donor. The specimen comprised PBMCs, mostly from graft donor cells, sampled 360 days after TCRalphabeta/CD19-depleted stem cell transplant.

CDR3 residues: CASSSTGPLEQYF. CDR3 nucleotides: TGTGCCAGCAGCTCCACAGGGCCGCTAGAGCAGTACTTC. The chain combines TRBV7-9 with TRBJ2-7; D possibly corresponds to TRBD1 (6 bases). The CDR3 spans 13 residues. Looked up from germline, CDR1 is SEHNR and CDR2 is FQNEAQ (reference sequence). V was clipped by 4 bases and J by 7 bases, with 14 bases between them.